This T cell receptor (beta chain) was identified during a study of brain T cells in children with intractable seizures. Study findings and constraints: Absence of clones before surgery may stem from lower sequencing depth. Only CDR3 sequence similarity suggested viral specificity, without known HCMV serostatus.

Libraries were prepared by immunoSEQ multiplex PCR; TCRdb keeps only in-frame clonotypes and omits some of them. This sample has approximately 23,000 clones, with approximately 94% found just once. CDR3 length: 16 residues. The ends lost 3 bases at V and 2 bases at J; junction bases unmatched: 6. Per the germline V gene, CDR1 is SGHDT and CDR2 is YYEEEE. The sequenced cases were selected for having the highest brain T cell transcript signatures. Pre-surgery treatment included at least one anti-epileptic drug. Turning to this clone: Its target is unknown.

The V call is TRBV5-6, the J call TRBJ2-2; 8 bases map to TRBD2. The sequence came from a boy between 10 and 17 years old with focal cortical dysplasia and intractable seizures. The source material was peripheral blood, sampled at surgery. This chain's CDR3 is CASSWVAGTNTGELFF. As DNA, the CDR3 is TGTGCCAGCAGCTGGGTAGCGGGGACTAACACCGGGGAGCTGTTTTTT. Supplemented by reference TRBV5-6 and TRBJ2-2, the full variable domain reads DAGVTQSPTHLIKTRGQQVTLRCSPKSGHDTVSWYQQALGQGPQFIFQYYEEEERQRGNFPDRFSGHQFPNYSSELNVNALLLGDSALYLCASSWVAGTNTGELFFGEGSRLTVL.